The rows below give T cell receptor beta chains drawn from one sample of a study of Ad26.COV2.S vaccination and SARS-CoV-2 variants. Clones were sequenced by immunoSEQ multiplex PCR, and TCRdb holds only the in-frame ones, with some missing. This sample has a few hundred thousand clones; 80% to 90% occur once, and the top ten carry about 7.4%. The sample consisted of peripheral blood, taken in a trial of Ad26.COV2.S vaccine versus placebo. These TCRs come from a person between 18 and 59 years old who received the Ad26.COV2.S COVID-19 vaccine or a placebo. CDR3s include the opening cysteine and the closing phenylalanine or tryptophan. A D gene is named only where the DNA matches it firmly. Clone size is stated in some rows and not others, as once, few, many or a class when expanded.

>TRBV12-5|TRBJ1-5|-|-
TGTGCTAGTGGTTTGGTACCCCCCCGGCCCCAGCATTTT
CASGLVPPRPQHF
>TRBV7-9|TRBJ1-6|-|TRBD1
TGTGCCAGCAGCCGGGACAGGGGAAATTCACCCCTCCACTTT
CASSRDRGNSPLHF
>TRBV7-2|TRBJ2-3|-|TRBD2
TGTGCCAGCACCCTAGCGGGGGGACCGGATACGCAGTATTTT
CASTLAGGPDTQYF
>TRBV7-3|TRBJ1-6|-|TRBD1
TGTGCCAGCAGCTGGGCAGGGGGATCACCCCTCCACTTT
CASSWAGGSPLHF
>TRBV29-1|TRBJ1-1|-|-
TGCAGCGTTGATTACGGGGGACCCAACACTGAAGCTTTCTTT
CSVDYGGPNTEAFF
>TRBV6-5|TRBJ1-4|-|TRBD1
TGTGCCAGCAGACGTAAGGACAGGTCTAATGAAAAACTGTTTTTT
CASRRKDRSNEKLFF
>TRBV19|TRBJ1-2|-|TRBD1
TGTGCCAGTACCCACGGGACAGGGGGAGATAGTGGCTACACCTTC
CASTHGTGGDSGYTF
>TRBV19|TRBJ1-1|-|-
TGTGCCAGTAGTTTACAGGGTATGAACACTGAAGCTTTCTTT
CASSLQGMNTEAFF
>TRBV20-1|TRBJ2-7|-|-
TGCAGTGCCCGACCCTTAGAGGAGCAGTACTTC
CSARPLEEQYF
>TRBV14|TRBJ2-3|-|TRBD2
TGTGCCAGCAGCCAACTAGCGGGGACCTACACAGATACGCAGTATTTT
CASSQLAGTYTDTQYF
>TRBV27|TRBJ2-7|-|TRBD1
TGTGCCAGCAGTCTGGGGACAGACTACGAGCAGTACTTC
CASSLGTDYEQYF
>TRBV5-5|TRBJ2-1|-|TRBD2
TGTGCCAGCAGCTTAGGGGCGGGGGGAACCTACAATGAGCAGTTCTTC
CASSLGAGGTYNEQFF
>TRBV5-4|TRBJ2-3|-|TRBD2
TGTGCCAGCAGCTTGGAGGGCGGGGGAACGCAGTATTTT
CASSLEGGGTQYF
>TRBV4-1|TRBJ1-2|-|-
TGCGCCAGCAGCCCCACAGGTTTGGGGGGCTACACCTTC
CASSPTGLGGYTF
>TRBV29-1|TRBJ2-3|-|-
TGCAGCGTTGTGTTCTACACAGATACGCAGTATTTT
CSVVFYTDTQYF
>TRBV5-6|TRBJ1-2|-|-
TGTGCCAGCAGCTTGTATGGCTCACGCTATGGCTACACCTTC
CASSLYGSRYGYTF
>TRBV7-9|TRBJ1-1|few|-
TGTGCCAGCAGCCCCCAGGTTCTAACTGAAGCTTTCTTT
CASSPQVLTEAFF
>TRBV27|TRBJ2-7|-|TRBD1
TGTGCCAGCAGTTCACCGGGACAGTTCTACGAGCAGTACTTC
CASSSPGQFYEQYF
>TRBV29-1|TRBJ2-3|once|-
TGCAGCGTGGGCGGTGGGGGGAGTGCAACAGATACGCAGTATTTT
CSVGGGGSATDTQYF
>TRBV27|TRBJ2-3|-|-
TGTGCCAGCAGTTTCGCAGGGTGGACAGATACGCAGTATTTT
CASSFAGWTDTQYF
>TRBV11-3|TRBJ2-3|-|-
TGTGCCAGCAGCAGAGGGATAGATACGCAGTATTTT
CASSRGIDTQYF
>TRBV5-1|TRBJ2-2|-|-
TGCGCCAGCAGCTGGGGATACCGGACTCGCATTACCGGGGAGCTGTTTTTT
CASSWGYRTRITGELFF
>TRBV3-1/TRBV3-2|TRBJ2-2|-|-
TGTGCCAGCAGCCTTCCGGGTTATTGGGACACCGGGGAGCTGTTTTTT
CASSLPGYWDTGELFF
>TRBV6-2/TRBV6-3|TRBJ1-2|-|-
TGTGCCAGCAGCCTACCCCCTGATCGAGACCCATACAACTATGGCTACACCTTC
CASSLPPDRDPYNYGYTF
>TRBV29-1|TRBJ1-4|-|TRBD1
TGCAGCGTCCGACCGGGACAGCACGAAAAACTGTTTTTT
CSVRPGQHEKLFF
>TRBV3-1/TRBV3-2|TRBJ1-2|once|-
TGTGCCAGCAGCCCAAAACGGGGTTATGGCTACACCTTC
CASSPKRGYGYTF
>TRBV7-9|TRBJ1-1|-|-
TGTGCCAGCAGCTTAGAGGCCCCAGCGGAAGCTTTCTTT
CASSLEAPAEAFF
>TRBV20-1|TRBJ1-2|-|TRBD1
TGCAGTGCTTCGAACAGGGGTGGCTACACCTTC
CSASNRGGYTF
>TRBV15|TRBJ1-1|once|-
TGTGCCACCAGAAACATCTCGACGGACGCTTTCTTT
CATRNISTDAFF
>TRBV24-1|TRBJ2-7|-|TRBD1
TGTGCCACCAGTGGGGTTCAGGGGACAGGCTTTGGTGAGCAGTACTTC
CATSGVQGTGFGEQYF
>TRBV7-9|TRBJ1-4|-|-
TGTGCCAGCAGCTTAAGGTTTGGGACGGAAAAACTGTTTTTT
CASSLRFGTEKLFF
>TRBV19|TRBJ2-2|-|-
TGTGCCAGTAGTATGTACAGGTGGACCGGGGAGCTGTTTTTT
CASSMYRWTGELFF
>TRBV5-5|TRBJ2-2|-|TRBD1
TGTGCCAGCAGCTGGGACAGGGCAGACACCGGGGAGCTGTTTTTT
CASSWDRADTGELFF
>TRBV27|TRBJ1-1|-|-
TGTGCCAGCAGCAAAACCTCCCAGCCGCTACAAGCTTTCTTT
CASSKTSQPLQAFF
>TRBV3-1/TRBV3-2|TRBJ2-7|-|TRBD2
TGTGCCAGCAGCCAAACTAGCGGGAGCTCCTACGAGCAGTACTTC
CASSQTSGSSYEQYF
>TRBV12-5|TRBJ1-5|-|-
TGTGCTAGTGGAAAAGACAGAGCTAGCAATCAGCCCCAGCATTTT
CASGKDRASNQPQHF
>TRBV9|TRBJ2-2|-|-
TGTGCCAGCAGCCGATCCGTGGGGGAAGGCACCGGGGAGCTGTTTTTT
CASSRSVGEGTGELFF
>TRBV2|TRBJ1-2|-|-
TGTGCCAGCAGTGAATTGGCAGACACCTATGGCTACACCTTC
CASSELADTYGYTF
>TRBV7-3|TRBJ2-5|-|TRBD2
TGTGCCAGCAGCCCAGGGACTAGGGGGGAGACCCAGTACTTC
CASSPGTRGETQYF
>TRBV9|TRBJ1-5|-|-
TGTGCCAGCGGACTTGGGACCATTAATCAGCCCCAGCATTTT
CASGLGTINQPQHF